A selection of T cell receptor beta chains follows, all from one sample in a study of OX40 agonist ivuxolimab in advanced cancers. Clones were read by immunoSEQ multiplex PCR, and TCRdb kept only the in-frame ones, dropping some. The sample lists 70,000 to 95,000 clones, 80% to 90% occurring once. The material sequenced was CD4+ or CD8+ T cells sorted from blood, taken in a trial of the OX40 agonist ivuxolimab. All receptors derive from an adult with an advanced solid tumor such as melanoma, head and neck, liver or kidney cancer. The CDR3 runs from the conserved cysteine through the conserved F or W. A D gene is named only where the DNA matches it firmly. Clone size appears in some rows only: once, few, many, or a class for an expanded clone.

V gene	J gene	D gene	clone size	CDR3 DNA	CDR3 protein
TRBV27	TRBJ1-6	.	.	TGTGCCAGCAGCTCCAACCCGACCCAGCCATTCCCCCTCCACTTT	CASSSNPTQPFPLHF
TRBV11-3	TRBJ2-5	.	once	TGTGCCAGCAGCTTTAACACACAAGAGACCCAGTACTTC	CASSFNTQETQYF
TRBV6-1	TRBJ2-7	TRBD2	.	TGTGCCAGCAGTGAACCGCGTCCGGGACTAGCGGATTACGAGCAGTACTTC	CASSEPRPGLADYEQYF
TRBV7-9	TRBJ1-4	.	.	TGTGCCAGCAGCTTAGAAGTCGGTGGGCCGGATGAAAAACTGTTTTTT	CASSLEVGGPDEKLFF
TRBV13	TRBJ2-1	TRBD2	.	TGTGCCAGCAGCTCTAGCGGGGCCCGGGGGTACAATGAGCAGTTCTTC	CASSSSGARGYNEQFF
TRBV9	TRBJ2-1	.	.	TGTGCCAGCAGCAAGCAGGGACCCTACAATGAGCAGTTCTTC	CASSKQGPYNEQFF
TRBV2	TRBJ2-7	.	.	TGTGCCAGCAGTGAATCGTACAGTCTGCCCTCTACGGAGCAGTACTTC	CASSESYSLPSTEQYF
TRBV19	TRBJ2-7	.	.	TGTGCCAGTAGTGACGCCTACGAGCAGTACTTC	CASSDAYEQYF
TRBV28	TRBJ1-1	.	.	TGTGCCATCGTGGGGCCCGGATACGCGAACACTGAAGCTTTCTTT	CAIVGPGYANTEAFF
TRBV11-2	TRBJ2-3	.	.	TGTGCCAGCACTCTCACAGATACGCAGTATTTT	CASTLTDTQYF
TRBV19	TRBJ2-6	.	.	TGTGCCAGTAGTCAGTTGAGGGCCAACGTCCTGACTTTC	CASSQLRANVLTF
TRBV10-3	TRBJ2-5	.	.	TGTGCCATCACAAGGGGGGGACAAGAGACCCAGTACTTC	CAITRGGQETQYF
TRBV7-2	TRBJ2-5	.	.	TGTGCCAGCAGCTTAACCGGGTCCGAAGGGGAGACCCAGTACTTC	CASSLTGSEGETQYF
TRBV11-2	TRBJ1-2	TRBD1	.	TGTGCCAGCAATAAGCGGTCGACAGGGGTTAATGGCTACACCTTC	CASNKRSTGVNGYTF
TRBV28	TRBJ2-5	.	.	TGTGCCAGCAGTTACTGGGCAGGGCCCAGTGGAACCCAGTACTTC	CASSYWAGPSGTQYF
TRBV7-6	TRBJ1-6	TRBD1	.	TGTGCCAGCAGCTTAGGACAGGGGCAGAATTCACCCCTCCACTTT	CASSLGQGQNSPLHF
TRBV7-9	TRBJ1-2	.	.	TGTGCCAGCAGCGCCATAGCGGGCTATGGCTACACCTTC	CASSAIAGYGYTF
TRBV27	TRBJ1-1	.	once	TGTGCCAGCAGCCCAACAGCATTGAACACTAAAGCTTTCTTT	CASSPTALNTKAFF
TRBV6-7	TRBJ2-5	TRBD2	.	TGTGCCAGCGGGGGGGTACAAGAGACCCAGTACTTC	CASGGVQETQYF
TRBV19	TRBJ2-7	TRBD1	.	TGTGCCAGTAGTGGGGGACAGGGCTACGAGCAGTACTTC	CASSGGQGYEQYF
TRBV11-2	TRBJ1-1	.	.	TGTGCCAGCAGCTTGGTTGGGGGGGCGAACACTGAAGCTTTCTTT	CASSLVGGANTEAFF
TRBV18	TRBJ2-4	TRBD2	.	TGTGCCAGCTCACCCGGGGGAGGGCGGAACATTCAGTACTTC	CASSPGGGRNIQYF
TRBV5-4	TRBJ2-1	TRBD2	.	TGTGCCAGCAGCTTGGGCGGGGGGGTAGCAAATGAGCAGTTCTTC	CASSLGGGVANEQFF
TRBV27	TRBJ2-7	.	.	TGTGCCAGCAGTTTGGCGGGGTACGAGCAGTACTTC	CASSLAGYEQYF
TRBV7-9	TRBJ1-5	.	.	TGTGCCAGCAGCTCTGGGGAAAATCAGCCCCAGCATTTT	CASSSGENQPQHF
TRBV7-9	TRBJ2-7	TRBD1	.	TGTGCCAGCAGCTTAAGAGGGACAGGGGGTTCTTCCTACGAGCAGTACTTC	CASSLRGTGGSSYEQYF
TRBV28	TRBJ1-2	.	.	TGTGCCAGCAGTGCTCACCGGGACGGGATTCTGGGCTACACCTTC	CASSAHRDGILGYTF
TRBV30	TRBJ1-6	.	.	TGTGCCTGGAGCCGACTCTATAATTCACCCCTCCACTTT	CAWSRLYNSPLHF
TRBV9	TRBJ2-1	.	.	TGTGCCAGCAGCGTAGATAGTAGGTGGGACAATGAGCAGTTCTTC	CASSVDSRWDNEQFF
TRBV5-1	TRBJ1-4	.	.	TGCGCCAGCAGGTCGTCCGGCTGGGGGATTGGGGCCAATGAAAAACTGTTTTTT	CASRSSGWGIGANEKLFF
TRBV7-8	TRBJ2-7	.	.	TGTGCCAGCAGCTTAGACAGGCAAACCGGCTACGAGCAGTACTTC	CASSLDRQTGYEQYF
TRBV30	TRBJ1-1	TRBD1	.	TGTGCCTGGAGGCCCAGCGGACAGGGGAACACTGAAGCTTTCTTT	CAWRPSGQGNTEAFF
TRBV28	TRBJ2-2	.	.	TGTGCCAGCAGCCGTGGGTCGGTCACCGGGGAGCTGTTTTTT	CASSRGSVTGELFF
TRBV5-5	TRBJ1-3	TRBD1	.	TGTGCCAGCAGCCCAGGGGGAACTGGAAACACCATATATTTT	CASSPGGTGNTIYF
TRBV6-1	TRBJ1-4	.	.	TGTGCCAGCAGTGAATCTGTGCCAGGTGCAACTAATGAAAAACTGTTTTTT	CASSESVPGATNEKLFF
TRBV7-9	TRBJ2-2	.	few	TGTGCCAGCAGTGACAGGCGGAACACCGGGGAGCTGTTTTTT	CASSDRRNTGELFF
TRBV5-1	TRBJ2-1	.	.	TGCGCCAGCAGTCGTTGGGGAGAGAACCCCAATGAGCAGTTCTTC	CASSRWGENPNEQFF
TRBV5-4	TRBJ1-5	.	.	TGTGCCAGCACCAATTACGGGGAAGGGCAGCCCCAGCATTTT	CASTNYGEGQPQHF
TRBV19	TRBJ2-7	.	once	TGTGCCAGTAGCTTTGGGCAGACAGCCTACGAGCAGTACTTC	CASSFGQTAYEQYF
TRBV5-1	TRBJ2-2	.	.	TGTGGACCGGTGATGACCGGGGAGCTGTTTTTT	CGPVMTGELFF
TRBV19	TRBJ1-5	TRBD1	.	TGTGCCAGTAGTATGGGACAGGGCGGTCAGCCCCAGCATTTT	CASSMGQGGQPQHF